The present entry profiles one T cell receptor (beta chain) with its context. Germline V gene data show CDR1 as SGHTA and CDR2 as FQGNSA. CDR3 length: 16 residues. V was trimmed by 1 base and J by 0 bases, leaving 10 bases between them. Sequencing used immunoSEQ multiplex PCR; TCRdb keeps in-frame clones, though not all of them. Among 50,000 to 70,000 clones listed, approximately 84% were seen once. This entry is derived from a study of blood T cell repertoires in COVID-19. The overall study: COVID-19 samples, acute and convalescent, were from the United States, Italy and Spain. PBMCs, B-cell-depleted T cells, or T cells provided the cDNA or gDNA that made up the material.

This chain uses TRBV7-2 with TRBJ1-3; no clear D. The sample comprised peripheral blood. This receptor was taken from a man between 65 and 79 years old with active COVID-19. CDR3: CASSLDSLNSGNTIYF. The CDR3 nucleotides read TGTGCCAGCAGCTTAGACAGCCTTAACTCTGGAAACACCATATATTTT.